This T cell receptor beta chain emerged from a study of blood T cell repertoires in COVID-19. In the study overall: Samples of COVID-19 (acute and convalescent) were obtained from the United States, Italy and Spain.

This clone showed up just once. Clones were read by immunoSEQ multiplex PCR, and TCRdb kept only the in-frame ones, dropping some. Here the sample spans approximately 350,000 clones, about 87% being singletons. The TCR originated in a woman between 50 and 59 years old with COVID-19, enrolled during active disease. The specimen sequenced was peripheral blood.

The chain's CDR3 is CASSLGQGRGKAFF. The CDR3 nucleotides read TGTGCCAGCAGTTTGGGACAGGGGCGAGGAAAAGCTTTCTTT. The chain employs TRBV7-2 and TRBJ1-1, with 10 bases lining up with TRBD1. CDR1 and CDR2 from the germline V gene are SGHTA and FQGNSA. The V gene end was trimmed by 6 bases and the J gene end by 9 bases; junction bases not matched to a gene: 10. CDR3 length: 14 amino acids.